One sample yielded the 8 T cell receptor beta chains listed below, sequenced in a study of blood T cell repertoires in COVID-19. Some clones are missing from TCRdb's copy, which holds only in-frame ones; the method was immunoSEQ multiplex PCR. The repertoire holds 250,000 to 400,000 clones, with around 88% as singletons. Sequencing was carried out using peripheral blood. These receptor sequences come from a woman younger than 45 with COVID-19, enrolled during active disease.

The chain is built from TRBV13 and TRBJ1-2, with 7 bases identical to TRBD1. V gave up 3 bases and J gave up 1 base; unmatched junction bases: 5. CDR1 PRHDT and CDR2 FYEKMQ come from the germline V gene (reference sequence). This CDR3 is built from 15 residues. The CDR3 nucleotides are TGTGCCAGCAGCTTGGGACAGTCAATTAACTATGGCTACACCTTC. It is translated as CASSLGQSINYGYTF.

V and J are TRBV6-5 and TRBJ2-3; TRBD1 matches at 8 bases. CDR3 size: 15 residues. The V gene end was trimmed by 4 bases and the J gene end by 10 bases; junction bases not matched to a gene: 13. Germline CDR1 reads MNHEY; CDR2 reads SVGAGI. CDR3 region: CASSSARTGNGAQYF. The CDR3 region has the DNA TGTGCCAGCAGTTCCGCCCGGACAGGGAATGGTGCGCAGTATTTT.

The chain recombines TRBV7-9 with TRBJ2-1; 8 bases agree with TRBD2. CDR1 and CDR2 (germline): SEHNR, FQNEAQ (reference sequence). The CDR3 is 16 residues long. Trimming at V came to 5 bases and at J to 4 bases, leaving 10 bases not matched to a gene. The CDR3 region has the DNA TGTGCCAGCAGCCCCCGGGGACTAGGGATTTACAATGAGCAGTTCTTC. Its protein product is CASSPRGLGIYNEQFF.

The chain is built from TRBV7-9 and TRBJ2-1; no clear D. The CDR3 loop spans 12 amino acids. V lost 2 bases to trimming and J lost 4 bases, with 3 bases between them. The germline CDR1 and CDR2 sequences are SEHNR and FQNEAQ (reference sequence). The CDR3 DNA sequence: TGTGCCAGCAGCTTATCGTACAATGAGCAGTTCTTC. Translated, it gives CASSLSYNEQFF.

The chain has TRBV5-4 and TRBJ1-3, with D possibly being TRBD1 (6 bases). The CDR3 is made up of 14 amino acids. The ends were cut back, 1 base at V and 4 bases at J, with 9 bases in the middle. CDR1 and CDR2 from the germline V gene are SGHNT and YYREEE (reference sequence). The CDR3 is CASSLPGTGNTIYF. The CDR3 DNA sequence: TGTGCCAGCAGCTTGCCAGGGACAGGAAACACCATATATTTT.

The CDR3: CASSRSASDTQYF. CDR3 bases: TGTGCCAGCTCACGGAGTGCATCAGATACGCAGTATTTT. The rearrangement uses TRBV18 and TRBJ2-3; D not resolved. Germline CDR1 is KGHSH and CDR2 is LQKENI. The V gene lost 4 bases and the J gene lost 4 bases, with 9 bases spanning the gap. The CDR3 spans 13 residues. The full variable domain, with the rest looked up from reference TRBV18 and TRBJ2-3, is NAGVMQNPRHLVRRRGQEARLRCSPMKGHSHVYWYRQLPEEGLKFMVYLQKENIIDESGMPKERFSAEFPKEGPSILRIQQVVRGDSAAYFCASSRSASDTQYFGPGTRLTVL.

This sequence joins TRBV24-1 and TRBJ2-2; possible D gene TRBD1, 6 bases. This CDR3 has 14 amino acids. V lost 6 bases, J lost 8 bases, and 15 bases lay in between. Per the germline V gene, CDR1 is KGHDR and CDR2 is SFDVKD. CDR3 sequence reads: CATSPGQNVGELFF. As DNA, the CDR3 is TGTGCCACCAGTCCGGGACAAAACGTTGGGGAGCTGTTTTTT.

This chain connects TRBV11-2 to TRBJ1-1; D is uncertain. Looked up from germline, CDR1 is SGHAT and CDR2 is FQNNGV. The CDR3 consists of 15 residues. Trimming took off 5 bases at V and 6 bases at J, with 19 bases between the two ends. The DNA of the CDR3 is TGTGCCAGCAGCCCAGCCAACGGGGTTGTCGCTGAAGCTTTCTTT. It is translated as CASSPANGVVAEAFF.